The entry that follows covers one T cell receptor (beta chain) sequence. This sample was included in a study of blood T cell repertoires in COVID-19. Study-wide context: Acute and convalescent COVID-19 specimens originated in the United States, Italy and Spain. Sample material is recorded as cDNA or gDNA derived from T cells, B-cell-depleted T cells, or PBMCs.

This CDR3 has 14 residues. Germline values: CDR1 SGHAT, CDR2 FQNNGV. The trim removed 6 bases at V and 8 bases at J, leaving 9 bases unmatched. In the study's own analysis: Reference gene primer amplification in the assay estimated nucleated cell counts. The table came from immunoSEQ multiplex PCR; TCRdb's copy has only in-frame clones and leaves some out. V, J and clone size derive from that table, while D and trimming were established from the DNA sequence. The table lists 250,000 to 350,000 clones, almost 90% of them singletons. Participant-given clinical history determined each cohort assignment. The sample comprised PBMCs or T cells enriched from blood (not recorded which). The gene calls are TRBV11-2 and TRBJ1-4; TRBD1 agrees at 7 bases. The receptor was derived from a woman between 18 and 29 years old with acute COVID-19. The CDR3 here is CASRQTGATEKLFF. The CDR3 coding sequence is TGTGCCAGCAGACAAACAGGGGCGACGGAAAAACTGTTTTTT.